This T cell receptor beta chain was found in a study of glioma-infiltrating T cells after dendritic cell vaccination. Study information: Dendritic cell vaccination trial patients had either newly diagnosed or recurrent glioblastoma. Dendritic cell vaccine was injected intradermally three times, biweekly.

Comments on this clone: The antigen remains undetermined.

Germline loops: CDR1 SEHNR, CDR2 FQNEAQ (reference sequence). The CDR3 consists of 14 residues. Trimming cost V 5 bases and J 4 bases; bases outside gene matches: 7. Libraries were prepared by immunoSEQ multiplex PCR; TCRdb keeps only in-frame clonotypes and omits some of them. The repertoire includes about 100,000 clones, approximately 80% of them detected once, and roughly 5.9% sits in the top ten. Study observations and caveats: Few patients contributed both blood and tumor specimens. TCR clonality showed no direct relationship with survival.

Documented time point: after dendritic cell vaccination, including at tumor progression/relapse. The V call is TRBV7-9, the J call TRBJ1-1; 7 nucleotides match TRBD1. This clonotype was sampled from a human donor with glioblastoma. This specimen was blood, taken after dendritic cell vaccination. The DNA for the CDR3 is TGTGCCAGCAGCCTCAGGGGGGAAAGCACTGAAGCTTTCTTT. It codes for CASSLRGESTEAFF.